This TCR beta chain originates from a study of blood T cell repertoires in COVID-19. Method: immunoSEQ multiplex PCR; TCRdb's copy keeps in-frame clones and lacks some. The table lists approximately 130,000 clones, roughly 80% of them singletons. The sequencing input was PBMCs or T cells enriched from blood (not recorded which). The TCR comes from a man aged 30-40 years who had recovered from COVID-19.

The CDR3 nucleotides are TGTGCCACCGTAACGGACAGGGGGCCGAACACTGAAGCTTTCTTT. This translates into CATVTDRGPNTEAFF. The chain recombines TRBV19 with TRBJ1-1; 11 bases map to TRBD1. J was trimmed by 1 base and V by 10 bases; bases with no gene match: 8. The CDR3 has 15 residues. Germline CDR1 and CDR2: LNHDA and SQIVND (reference sequence).